This TCR beta chain was obtained from a study of cytomegalovirus exposure and HLA in healthy donors. The germline V gene has CDR1 SGDLS and CDR2 YYNGEE. The CDR3 is 17 residues long. Trimming removed 2 bases from V and 6 bases from J; junction bases left unmatched: 9. The study ran its PCR with 60 Vbeta and 13 Jbeta primers. The data were produced by immunoSEQ multiplex PCR, yet TCRdb's version contains in-frame clones alone and is incomplete. The sample contains about 160,000 clones, approximately 80% of which appear only once. The donors comprised healthy bone marrow donors. Study-level results: Later analysis associated a missense DCLRE1C variant with TCR beta V- and J-gene trimming. Cytomegalovirus status was reportedly diagnosed by the classifier with high sensitivity and specificity.

As concerns this clone: Its antigen is undetermined.

This TCR was sampled from a man between 18 and 29 years old in good health and CMV-seronegative. The chain employs TRBV9 and TRBJ1-5; TRBD1 matches 12 bases. Sequencing was performed on PBMCs. The CDR3 spells CASSVFRGDRGLQPQHF. The CDR3 DNA follows: TGTGCCAGCAGCGTCTTCCGTGGGGACAGGGGGCTTCAGCCCCAGCATTTT.